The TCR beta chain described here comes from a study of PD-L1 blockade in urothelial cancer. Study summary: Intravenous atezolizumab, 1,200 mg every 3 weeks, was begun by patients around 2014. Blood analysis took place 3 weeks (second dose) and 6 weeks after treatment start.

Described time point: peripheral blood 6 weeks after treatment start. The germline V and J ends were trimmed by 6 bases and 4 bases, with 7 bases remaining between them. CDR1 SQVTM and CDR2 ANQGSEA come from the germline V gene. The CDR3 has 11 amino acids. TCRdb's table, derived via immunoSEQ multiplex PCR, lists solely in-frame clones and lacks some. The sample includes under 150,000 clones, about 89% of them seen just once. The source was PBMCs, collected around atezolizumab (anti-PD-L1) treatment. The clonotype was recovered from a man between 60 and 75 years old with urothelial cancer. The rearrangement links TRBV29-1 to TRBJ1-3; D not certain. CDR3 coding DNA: TGCAGCGTCGAGGTGGGAAACACCATATATTTT. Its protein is CSVEVGNTIYF.